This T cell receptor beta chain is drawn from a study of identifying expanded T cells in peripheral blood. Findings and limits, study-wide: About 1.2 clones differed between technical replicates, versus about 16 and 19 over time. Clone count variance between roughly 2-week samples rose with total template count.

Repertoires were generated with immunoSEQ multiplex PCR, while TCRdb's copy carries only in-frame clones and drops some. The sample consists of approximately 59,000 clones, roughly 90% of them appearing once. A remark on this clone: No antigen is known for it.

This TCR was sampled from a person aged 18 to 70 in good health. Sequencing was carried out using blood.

CDR3 in DNA: TGTGCCAGCAGCTTTAGGCTAGTTGAGCAGTTCTTC. Encoded protein: CASSFRLVEQFF. The V gene is TRBV11-2, the J gene TRBJ2-1; unclear D gene. V was clipped by 3 bases and J by 9 bases, with 9 bases between them. This CDR3 is 12 amino acids long. Germline V gene lookup returns CDR1 SGHAT and CDR2 FQNNGV.